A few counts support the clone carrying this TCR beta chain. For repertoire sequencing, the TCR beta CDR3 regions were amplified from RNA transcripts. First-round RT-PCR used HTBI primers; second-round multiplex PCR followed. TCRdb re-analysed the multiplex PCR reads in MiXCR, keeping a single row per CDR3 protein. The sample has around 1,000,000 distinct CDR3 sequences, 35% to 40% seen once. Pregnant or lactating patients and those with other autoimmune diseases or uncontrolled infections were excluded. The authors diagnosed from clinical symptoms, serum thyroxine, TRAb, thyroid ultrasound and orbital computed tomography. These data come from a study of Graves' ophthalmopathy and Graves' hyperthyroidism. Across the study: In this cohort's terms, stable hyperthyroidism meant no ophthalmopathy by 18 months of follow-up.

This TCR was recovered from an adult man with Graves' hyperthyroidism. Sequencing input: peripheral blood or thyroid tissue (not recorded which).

In DNA, the CDR3 is TGCGCCAGCAGCGCAGGACAGGGGGGTAGGTACAATGAGCAGTTCTTC. Protein product: CASSAGQGGRYNEQFF. V gene TRBV5-1 combines with J gene TRBJ2-1; 10 bases agree with TRBD1. CDR1 is SGHRS, CDR2 YFSETQ, per germline. The CDR3 loop spans 16 amino acids. The ends lost 4 bases at V and 4 bases at J; junction bases unmatched: 8. Drawing the rest from reference TRBV5-1 and TRBJ2-1, the complete variable domain is KAGVTQTPRYLIKTRGQQVTLSCSPISGHRSVSWYQQTPGQGLQFLFEYFSETQRNKGNFPGRFSGRQFSNSRSEMNVSTLELGDSALYLCASSAGQGGRYNEQFFGPGTRLTVL.